This T cell receptor (beta chain) was recovered during a study of blood T cell repertoires in COVID-19 (dated by TCRdb to the early 2020s). About the full investigation: Samples from collaborators originated in the United States, Italy and Spain and spanned both the acute and convalescent phases of COVID-19. The repertoires were released in a freely available public database intended as a resource for research on the immune response to SARS-CoV-2. Samples came from the ongoing ImmuneRACE study (first 160 participants) plus 1,254 subjects from 6 global collaborators. HLA class I and class II types, where available, came from metadata supplied by the sample provider rather than from assay-based typing. Subjects who had been exposed to COVID-19, were actively infected with it, or had recovered from it provided the deeply sampled blood TCRbeta repertoires that made up the dataset. The material from the prospective study consisted of cDNA or gDNA derived from T cells, B-cell-depleted T cells, or PBMCs. Nearly every sample came with metadata listing a de-identified subject ID, COVID-19 status, age in years and sex. Broader findings and caveats from the paper: Clinical and demographic metadata were provided uncurated, with the amount varying by source and participant.

Inclusive of the bounding cysteine and phenylalanine, the CDR3 is 15 residues long. Here the CDR3 DNA is all that survives: 45 bases in frame from base 1. Sequences SGDLS (CDR1) and YYNGEE (CDR2) are obtained from the germline V gene. Clipping removes 4 bases from V and 6 bases from J, with 9 as the unmatched junction base count. The immunoSEQ Assay, a bias-controlled multiplex PCR, was used to amplify TCRbeta CDR3 regions from genomic DNA. In the source study's methods: The number of nucleated cells in each sample was estimated from the amplification of reference gene primers within the assay. Sequence reads were collapsed and filtered to measure the absolute abundance of every unique TCRbeta CDR3 rearrangement. For each sample, productive Simpson clonality was calculated by taking the square root of Simpson's diversity index across productive rearrangements. Drawn from immuneACCESS, this table holds only the in-frame rearrangements with V and J called that TCRdb kept. Clones are partly lost; checked studies trace under half to an unresolved V gene and leave the rest unexplained. The D gene and trimming were derived from the DNA, and the V and J assignments and clone size from that table. The sample table records 65,000 to 70,000 clones; approximately 93% of these occur just once. Of the sample, approximately 2.6% falls within the top ten clones.

Each collaborating institution followed its own protocols to collect whole blood in K2EDTA tubes. For TCRbeta analysis, collaborators shipped samples in one of three forms: frozen whole blood, isolated PBMCs, or DNA extracted from either of those sample types. Concerning this clone: What this receptor recognizes is not known. Base qualities are not recorded, but no much larger clone differs from it by a single base.

The specimen sequenced was peripheral blood. Here the chain combines TRBV9 and TRBJ1-2, and 10 junction bases match TRBD1. The TCR was taken from a man aged 70 or older with active COVID-19. The CDR3 here reads CASSTYVGTGDGYTF. The bases are TGTGCCAGCAGCACTTACGTCGGGACAGGGGATGGCTACACCTTC.